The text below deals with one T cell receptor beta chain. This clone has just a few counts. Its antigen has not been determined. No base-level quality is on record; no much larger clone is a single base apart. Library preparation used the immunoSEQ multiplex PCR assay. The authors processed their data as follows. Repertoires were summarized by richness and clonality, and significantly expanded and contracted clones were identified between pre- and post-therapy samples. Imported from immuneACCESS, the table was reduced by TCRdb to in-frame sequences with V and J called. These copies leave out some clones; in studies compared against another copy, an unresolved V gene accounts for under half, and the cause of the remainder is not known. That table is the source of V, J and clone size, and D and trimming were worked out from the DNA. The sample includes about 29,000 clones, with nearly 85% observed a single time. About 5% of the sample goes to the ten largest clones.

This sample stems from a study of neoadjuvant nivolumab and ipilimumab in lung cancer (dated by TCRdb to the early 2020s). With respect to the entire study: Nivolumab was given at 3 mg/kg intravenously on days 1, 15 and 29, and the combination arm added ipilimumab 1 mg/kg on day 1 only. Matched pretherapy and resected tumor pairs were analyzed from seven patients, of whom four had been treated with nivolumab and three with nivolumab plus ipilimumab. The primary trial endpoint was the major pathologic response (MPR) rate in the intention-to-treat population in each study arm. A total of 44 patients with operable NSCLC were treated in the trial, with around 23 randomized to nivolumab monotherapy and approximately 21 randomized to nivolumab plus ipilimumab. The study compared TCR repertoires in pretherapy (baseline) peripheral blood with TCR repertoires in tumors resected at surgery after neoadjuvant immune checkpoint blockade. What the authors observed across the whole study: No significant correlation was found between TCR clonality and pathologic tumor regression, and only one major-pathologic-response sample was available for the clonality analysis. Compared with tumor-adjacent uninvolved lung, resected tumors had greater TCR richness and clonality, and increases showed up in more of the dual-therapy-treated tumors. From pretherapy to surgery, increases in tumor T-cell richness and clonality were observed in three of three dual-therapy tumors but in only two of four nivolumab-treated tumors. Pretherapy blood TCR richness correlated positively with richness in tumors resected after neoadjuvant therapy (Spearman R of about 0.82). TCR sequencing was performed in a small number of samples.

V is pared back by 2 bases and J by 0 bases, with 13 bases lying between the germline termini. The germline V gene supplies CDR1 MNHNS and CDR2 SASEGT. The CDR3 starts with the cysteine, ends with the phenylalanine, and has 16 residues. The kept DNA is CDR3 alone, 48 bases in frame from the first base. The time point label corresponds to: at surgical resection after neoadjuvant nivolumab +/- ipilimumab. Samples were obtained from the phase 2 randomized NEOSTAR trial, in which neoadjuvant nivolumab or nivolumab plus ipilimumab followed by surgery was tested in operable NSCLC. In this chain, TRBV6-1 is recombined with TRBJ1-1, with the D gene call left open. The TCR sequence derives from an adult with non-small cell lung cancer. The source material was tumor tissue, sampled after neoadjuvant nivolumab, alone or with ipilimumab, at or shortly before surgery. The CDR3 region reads CASSEPTANMNTEAFF. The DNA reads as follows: TGTGCCAGCAGTGAACCGACCGCCAATATGAACACTGAAGCTTTCTTT.